The 16 T cell receptor beta chains reported below all come from one sample, sequenced in a study of CD8+ T cells in alopecia areata. Noted treatment: oral pan-JAK inhibitor, 5-10 mg twice daily. Sequencing templates came from extracted RNA that was reverse transcribed into cDNA. This table comes from immunoSEQ multiplex PCR, and its TCRdb copy is limited to in-frame clones, with some not included. In the table there are about 190,000 clones, roughly 60% of which are singletons. The source material was CD4+ T cells sorted from blood, sampled at week 24, from a patient treated with tofacitinib. The receptors come from a human donor with alopecia areata.

The chain employs TRBV2 and TRBJ2-5, with D perhaps matching TRBD2 (6 bases). The assigned J gene may be wrong: the sequence end matches TRBJ2-7 better. The CDR3 is 13 amino acids. In germline, CDR1 is SNHLY, CDR2 FYNNEI. The CDR3 DNA follows: TGTGCCAGCAGTGGGGGGGTATCCTACGAGCAGTACTTC. Protein: CASSGGVSYEQYF.

The chain uses TRBV5-6 and TRBJ2-2; D may be TRBD1 (5 bases). Germline loops: CDR1 SGHDT, CDR2 YYEEEE. The CDR3 has 13 residues. V was pared by 3 bases and J by 6 bases, with 9 bases between. The DNA for the CDR3 is TGTGCCAGCAGCTCCCAGGGATCCGGGGAGCTGTTTTTT. Translated: CASSSQGSGELFF.

The rearrangement joins TRBV29-1 to TRBJ2-3; possibly TRBD1 or TRBD2 for D (5 bases each). Trimming left V 7 bases short and J 0 bases short, with 8 bases between. There are 12 residues in the CDR3. CDR1 is SQVTM, CDR2 ANQGSEA, per germline. CDR3 amino acids: CSGRDSTDTQYF. The CDR3 nucleotides are TGCAGCGGCCGGGACAGCACAGATACGCAGTATTTT.

This clone was seen a handful of times. The chain joins TRBV5-1 to TRBJ2-7; TRBD2 is a possible D gene (6 bases). Germline CDR1 SGHRS, CDR2 YFSETQ. The CDR3 is made up of 15 amino acids. V lost 4 bases to trimming and J lost 2 bases, with 16 bases between them. CDR3 in amino acids: CASSPTGLATYEQYF. The CDR3 coding sequence is TGCGCCAGCAGCCCTACGGGACTCGCAACCTACGAGCAGTACTTC.

The CDR3 DNA follows: TGTGCCAGCAGCGCCGGGACTAGCTATCCCGGGGAGCTGTTTTTT. Translation gives CASSAGTSYPGELFF. The gene calls are TRBV9 and TRBJ2-2, with 9 positions matching TRBD2. The CDR3 totals 15 residues. V lost 3 bases, J lost 6 bases, and 6 bases stayed unmatched. The germline gives CDR1 SGDLS, CDR2 YYNGEE. Together with reference TRBV9 and TRBJ2-2, the CDR3 gives the full variable domain: DSGVTQTPKHLITATGQRVTLRCSPRSGDLSVYWYQQSLDQGLQFLIQYYNGEERAKGNILERFSAQQFPDLHSELNLSSLELGDSALYFCASSAGTSYPGELFFGEGSRLTVL.

This clone was counted once. The chain links TRBV5-1 to TRBJ2-1; perhaps TRBD1 as D (6 bases). In germline, CDR1 is SGHRS, CDR2 YFSETQ. The CDR3 contains 15 residues. Trimming removed 5 bases at V and 3 bases at J, with 15 bases between. The CDR3 DNA follows: TGCGCCAGCAGTTTAGGACAGAGCAACTACAATGAGCAGTTCTTC. Translated: CASSLGQSNYNEQFF.

The chain couples TRBV5-6 to TRBJ1-2, with 9 bases that match TRBD1. Trimming cost V 5 bases and J 3 bases; bases outside gene matches: 5. The CDR3 has 14 amino acids. From germline, CDR1 is SGHDT and CDR2 YYEEEE. In DNA form, the CDR3 reads TGTGCCAGCAGTTCGACAGGGGGGGACTATGGCTACACCTTC. Translating gives CASSSTGGDYGYTF.

J is TRBJ1-2 and V is TRBV6-5, with D possibly matching TRBD1 (5 bases). Germline loops: CDR1 MNHEY, CDR2 SVGAGI. Between the trimmed V and J ends, which lost 4 bases and 7 bases, there was a span of 19 bases. There are 15 residues in the CDR3. CDR3 sequence reads: CASSFPGAGTGGYTF. In nucleotides, the CDR3 is TGTGCCAGCAGTTTCCCAGGTGCAGGGACGGGTGGCTACACCTTC.

This chain joins TRBV2 and TRBJ2-1; TRBD2 matches at 11 bases. There are 16 residues in the CDR3. The germline V gene encodes CDR1 SNHLY and CDR2 FYNNEI. After removal of 6 bases from V and 0 bases from J, the junction contained 4 bases not matched to a gene. CDR3 sequence reads: CASRRTSGSSYNEQFF. The CDR3 region has the DNA TGTGCCAGCAGACGTACTAGCGGGAGCTCCTACAATGAGCAGTTCTTC.

The genes are TRBV20-1 and TRBJ1-1; D call uncertain. From germline, CDR1 is DFQATT and CDR2 SNEGSKA (reference sequence). This CDR3 comprises 11 residues. V lost 3 bases and J lost 6, with 8 bases in between. The CDR3 DNA reads TGCAGTGCTAGGAGCCCTTCTGAAGCTTTCTTT. The encoded protein is CSARSPSEAFF.

This chain uses TRBV11-2 with TRBJ2-7, with 8 bases identical to TRBD2. Germline V gene sequence: CDR1 SGHAT, CDR2 FQNNGV. The ends lost 5 bases at V and 6 bases at J; junction bases unmatched: 12. This CDR3 has 15 residues. CDR3 sequence reads: CASSPLGSGGPEQYF. The DNA for the CDR3 is TGTGCCAGCAGCCCCCTGGGGAGCGGGGGCCCCGAGCAGTACTTC.

The genes are TRBV4-1 and TRBJ2-7; unclear D gene. Germline loops: CDR1 MGHRA, CDR2 YSYEKL. V shed 2 bases and J shed 8 bases, with 19 bases lying between them. The CDR3 runs to 15 residues. The CDR3 DNA reads as TGCGCCAGCAGCCAAACCGACGGACCGGGTCACCAGCAGTACTTC. Encoded protein: CASSQTDGPGHQQYF.

The chain employs TRBV30 and TRBJ1-2; D unclear. V lost 4 bases and J lost 1, with 7 bases in between. Germline V CDR1 and CDR2: GTSNPN, SVGIG (reference sequence). This CDR3 is built from 12 residues. The CDR3 sequence: CAWNGDNYGYTF. The CDR3 DNA is TGTGCCTGGAATGGGGATAACTATGGCTACACCTTC. The entire variable domain, with the rest obtained from reference TRBV30 and TRBJ1-2, is as follows: SQTIHQWPATLVQPVGSPLSLECTVEGTSNPNLYWYRQAAGRGLQLLFYSVGIGQISSEVPQNLSASRPQDRQFILSSKKLLLSDSGFYLCAWNGDNYGYTFGSGTRLTVV.

The J gene is TRBJ2-7, the V gene TRBV6-5; no clear D. The CDR3 runs 11 residues. Trimming removed 4 bases at V and 4 bases at J, with 5 bases between. The germline V gene has CDR1 MNHEY and CDR2 SVGAGI. CDR3 DNA: TGTGCCAGCAGTTCCGTTTACGAGCAGTACTTC. As protein: CASSSVYEQYF.

The V gene is TRBV5-4, the J gene TRBJ2-1; the match to TRBD1 covers 7 bases. Germline V gene data show CDR1 as SGHNT and CDR2 as YYREEE (reference sequence). The CDR3 covers 14 residues. V trimming: 1 base; J trimming: 7 bases; junction bases outside the gene matches: 5. CDR3 DNA: TGTGCCAGCAGCTTGCTGACAGGGTTGAATGAGCAGTTCTTC. This gives the protein CASSLLTGLNEQFF.

The V call is TRBV6-5, the J call TRBJ1-1; D not resolved. Germline values: CDR1 MNHEY, CDR2 SVGAGI. This CDR3 region has 13 residues. Trimming took 6 bases from V and 0 from J, leaving 8 bases between them. CDR3 loop: CASRETMNTEAFF. In DNA form, the CDR3 reads TGTGCCAGCAGGGAGACCATGAACACTGAAGCTTTCTTT.